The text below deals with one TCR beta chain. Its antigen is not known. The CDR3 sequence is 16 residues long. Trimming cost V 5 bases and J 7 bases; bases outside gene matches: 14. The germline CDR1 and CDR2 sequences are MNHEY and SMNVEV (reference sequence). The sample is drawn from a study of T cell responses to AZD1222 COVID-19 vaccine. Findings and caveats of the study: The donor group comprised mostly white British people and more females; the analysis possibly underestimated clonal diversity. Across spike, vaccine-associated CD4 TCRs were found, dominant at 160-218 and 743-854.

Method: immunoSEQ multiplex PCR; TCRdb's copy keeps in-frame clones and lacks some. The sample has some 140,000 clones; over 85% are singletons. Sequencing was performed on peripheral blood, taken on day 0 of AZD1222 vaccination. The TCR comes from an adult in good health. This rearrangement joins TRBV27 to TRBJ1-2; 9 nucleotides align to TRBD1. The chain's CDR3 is CASSRAAGQGRRGYTF. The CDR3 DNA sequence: TGTGCCAGCAGTCGAGCCGCGGGACAGGGAAGACGTGGCTACACCTTC.